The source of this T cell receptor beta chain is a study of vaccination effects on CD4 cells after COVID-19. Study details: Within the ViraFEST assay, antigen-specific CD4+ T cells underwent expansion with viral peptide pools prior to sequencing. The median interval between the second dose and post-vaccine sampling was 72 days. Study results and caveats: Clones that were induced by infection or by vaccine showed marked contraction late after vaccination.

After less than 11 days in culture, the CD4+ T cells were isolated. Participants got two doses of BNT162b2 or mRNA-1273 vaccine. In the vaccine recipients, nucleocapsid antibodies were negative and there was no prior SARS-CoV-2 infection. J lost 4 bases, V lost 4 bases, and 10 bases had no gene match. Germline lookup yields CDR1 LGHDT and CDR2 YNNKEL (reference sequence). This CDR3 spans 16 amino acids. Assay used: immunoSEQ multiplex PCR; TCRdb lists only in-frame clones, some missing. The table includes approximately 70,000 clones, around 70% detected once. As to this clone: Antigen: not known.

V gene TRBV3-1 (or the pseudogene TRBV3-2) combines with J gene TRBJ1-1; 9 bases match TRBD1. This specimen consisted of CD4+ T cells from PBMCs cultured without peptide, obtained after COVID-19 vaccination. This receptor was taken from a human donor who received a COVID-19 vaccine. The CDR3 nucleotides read TGTGCCAGCAGCCGTAAAGCGGGGACAGGGACCACTGAAGCTTTCTTT. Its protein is CASSRKAGTGTTEAFF.